These 24 T cell receptor beta chains came from one sample sequenced in a study of human T cells and chemical hapten exposure. Described time point: patch test 2, 6 weeks after DPC sensitization. Treatment reported: therapeutic diphenylcyclopropenone sensitization with weekly scalp DPC. TCRdb reprocessed the RACE reads with MiXCR, giving one entry per CDR3 protein. The sample records more than 80,000 distinct CDR3 sequences, about 10% being singletons. The specimen was whole blood, collected in connection with sensitization to the hapten diphenylcyclopropenone (DPC). The receptors derive from a woman aged 50 to 60 with alopecia areata. Some clones in this sample may be carry-over from other donors' samples.

This clonotype was detected ten times or more. The chain joins TRBV19 to TRBJ1-5, with TRBD1 as a possible D gene (6 bases). The CDR3 length is 15 residues. Trimming left V 4 bases short and J 3 bases short, with 13 bases between. CDR1 is LNHDA and CDR2 is SQIVND in the germline V gene (reference sequence). CDR3 coding DNA: TGTGCCAGTAGTACGGTCAGGGGCCACAATCAGCCCCAGCATTTT. This sequence encodes CASSTVRGHNQPQHF.

This rearrangement joins TRBV7-9 to TRBJ1-2; D is undetermined. Germline CDR1 and CDR2: SEHNR and FQNEAQ (reference sequence). This CDR3 spans 11 amino acids. V shed 3 bases and J shed 8 bases, with 7 bases lying between them. The CDR3 sequence is CASSFLQGYTF. CDR3 DNA: TGTGCCAGCAGCTTCCTACAGGGCTACACCTTC. Together with reference TRBV7-9 and TRBJ1-2, the CDR3 gives the full variable domain: DTGVSQNPRHKITKRGQNVTFRCDPISEHNRLYWYRQTLGQGPEFLTYFQNEAQLEKSRLLSDRFSAERPKGSFSTLEIQRTEQGDSAMYLCASSFLQGYTFGSGTRLTVV.

This clonotype was counted ten times or more. V usage is TRBV7-2 and J usage is TRBJ2-3; the match to TRBD2 covers 9 bases. CDR1 SGHTA and CDR2 FQGNSA come from the germline V gene. J lost 8 bases, V lost 5 bases, and 17 bases had no gene match. The CDR3 totals 17 residues. The CDR3 bases are TGTGCCAGCAGCCCGGGTCGGCGGGAGGGCCTTGGGGTTACGCAGTATTTT. Translation gives CASSPGRREGLGVTQYF. The full variable domain, completed using reference TRBV7-2 and TRBJ2-3, is GAGVSQSPSNKVTEKGKDVELRCDPISGHTALYWYRQSLGQGLEFLIYFQGNSAPDKSGLPSDRFSAERTGGSVSTLTIQRTQQEDSAVYLCASSPGRREGLGVTQYFGPGTRLTVL.

The table lists this clonotype with many counts. The chain employs TRBV29-1 and TRBJ2-7; TRBD2 is a possible D gene (6 bases). Germline V lookup: CDR1 SQVTM, CDR2 ANQGSEA. V was clipped by 6 bases and J by 7 bases, with 13 bases between them. This CDR3 is 11 amino acids long. The CDR3 bases are TGCAGCGTGCGGGGAGACGGGGAGCAGTACTTC. Encoded protein: CSVRGDGEQYF.

With respect to this clonotype: A much larger clonotype is one base distant, so this may be a read error. The chain recombines TRBV20-1 with TRBJ2-3, with D perhaps matching TRBD1 (5 bases). Trimming cost V 5 bases and J 0 bases, with 15 bases left between them. This CDR3 has 15 amino acids. The germline V gene encodes CDR1 DFQATT and CDR2 SNEGSKA (reference sequence). CDR3 in amino acids: CSAQGPRSSTDTQYF. The CDR3 DNA reads as TGCAGTGCTCAGGGCCCTAGGTCAAGCACAGATACGCAGTATTTT.

This chain joins TRBV21-1 and TRBJ1-2. TRBV21-1 is given as a pseudogene. The CDR3 length is 16 residues. CDR3 bases: TGTGCCAGCGGAATTATTAGACTGCCCTCCCTATATGGCTACACCTTC. Amino acid sequence: CASGIIRLPSLYGYTF.

V gene TRBV6-2 or TRBV6-3 combines with J gene TRBJ2-3; unclear D gene. Germline CDR1 reads MNHEY; CDR2 reads SVGEGT. V was trimmed by 2 bases and J by 2 bases, leaving 8 bases between them. CDR3 size: 14 residues. The DNA for the CDR3 is TGTGCCAGCAGTTACCAACTGCCCACAGATACGCAGTATTTT. Protein: CASSYQLPTDTQYF.

V usage is TRBV7-2 and J usage is TRBJ2-1, with TRBD1 identical over 9 bases. The V segment lost 5 bases and the J segment 8 bases; nucleotides outside the gene matches: 10. The CDR3 loop spans 15 amino acids. Germline V gene data show CDR1 as SGHTA and CDR2 as FQGNSA. The CDR3 DNA is TGTGCCAGCAGCCCAGTGGGACAGGGTCCTTATGAGCAGTTCTTC. This sequence encodes CASSPVGQGPYEQFF.

Only a few counts were recorded for this clonotype. The chain employs TRBV27 and TRBJ2-7; 7 bases match TRBD2. The germline CDR1 and CDR2 sequences are MNHEY and SMNVEV (reference sequence). CDR3 length equals 15 residues. J gave up 2 bases and V 1 base, and 5 bases lay outside the gene matches. In DNA form, the CDR3 reads TGTGCCAGCAGTTTATTTAGCGGGTACCCCTACGAGCAGTACTTC. Translation gives CASSLFSGYPYEQYF.

This clonotype was found a few times. The chain recombines TRBV11-2 with TRBJ1-6, with 8 bases fitting TRBD1. This CDR3 has 15 residues. Losses at the gene ends were 6 bases for V and 9 bases for J; bases not matched to a gene: 10. The germline CDR1 and CDR2 sequences are SGHAT and FQNNGV. The CDR3 is CASSFRGQGGSPLHF. The CDR3, as DNA: TGTGCCAGCAGTTTCCGTGGACAGGGCGGTTCACCCCTCCACTTT.

The gene calls are TRBV24-1 and TRBJ2-3, with 13 bases lining up with TRBD2. The V gene's germline CDR1 is KGHDR and CDR2 SFDVKD. The junction had 2 bases not matched to a gene; V was cut back by 6 bases and J by 3 bases. The length of the CDR3 is 15 residues. CDR3 coding DNA: TGTGCCACCAGTAGGACTAGCGGGAGAACAGATACGCAGTATTTT. As protein: CATSRTSGRTDTQYF.

The rearrangement links TRBV5-5 to TRBJ1-4; possibly TRBD1 for D (5 bases). The CDR3 has 17 amino acids. Germline values: CDR1 SGHKS, CDR2 YYEKEE (reference sequence). V lost 1 base, J lost 0 bases, and 13 bases lay in between. CDR3 protein: CASSLFPGTATNEKLFF. CDR3 in DNA: TGTGCCAGCAGCTTGTTCCCGGGGACCGCAACTAATGAAAAACTGTTTTTT.

This clonotype was found many times. The chain employs TRBV5-1 and TRBJ2-2; possibly TRBD1 for D (6 bases). Germline assignment: CDR1 SGHRS and CDR2 YFSETQ. Trimming stripped 4 bases from V and 2 bases from J, with 9 bases between. This CDR3 is built from 14 residues. The CDR3 here is CASSPGVNTGELFF. The CDR3 DNA reads as TGCGCCAGCAGCCCAGGGGTCAACACCGGGGAGCTGTTTTTT.

This clonotype appeared many times. The V and J genes are TRBV12-3 or TRBV12-4 and TRBJ2-1, with a possible D match to TRBD2 (11 bases). The length of the CDR3 is 16 residues. V dropped 7 bases and J dropped 7 bases, with 23 bases sitting between them. DNA of the CDR3: TGTGCCAGCACCAAGGGACTAGCGGACAGGGGGAATGAGCAGTTCTTC. Translation: CASTKGLADRGNEQFF.

This clonotype has at least ten counts. The V gene is TRBV10-1, the J gene TRBJ2-4; D remains ambiguous. CDR1 is WNHNN, CDR2 SYGVQD, per germline (reference sequence). The CDR3 sequence is 14 residues long. V was shortened by 0 bases and J by 0 bases, with 3 bases between the two germline ends. CDR3 sequence reads: CASSESLAKNIQYF. DNA for the CDR3: TGCGCCAGCAGTGAGTCACTAGCCAAAAACATTCAGTACTTC.

This sequence joins TRBV6-5 and TRBJ2-7, with unresolved D. CDR1 and CDR2 (germline): MNHEY, SVGAGI. V gave up 0 bases and J gave up 4 bases, with 13 bases separating them. The CDR3 spans 15 residues. CDR3 DNA sequence: TGTGCCAGCAGTTACTCAGTAGGGAAAGTATACGAGCAGTACTTC. Amino acids: CASSYSVGKVYEQYF.

A few counts support this clonotype. The chain uses TRBV28 and TRBJ2-3; 11 bases are shared with TRBD2. Unmatched junction bases numbered 7, after V lost 6 bases and J lost 5 bases. CDR1 MDHEN and CDR2 SYDVKM come from the germline V gene. The CDR3 is made up of 15 amino acids. The CDR3 loop is CASSSLAGGLDTQYF. CDR3 coding DNA: TGTGCCAGCAGCTCATTAGCGGGAGGGTTAGATACGCAGTATTTT.

The chain joins TRBV14 to TRBJ2-7; no reliable D call. From germline, CDR1 is SGHDN and CDR2 FVKESK. V was shortened by 0 bases and J by 4 bases, with 4 bases between the two germline ends. The CDR3 sequence is 12 residues long. In nucleotides, the CDR3 is TGTGCCAGCAGCCAAGAATTGTACGAGCAGTACTTC. It translates to CASSQELYEQYF.

In this sample, this clonotype turned up many times. The chain recombines TRBV7-9 with TRBJ2-5; D is unresolved. The germline V gene encodes CDR1 SEHNR and CDR2 FQNEAQ (reference sequence). Trimming pared 1 base from V and 1 base from J, leaving 7 bases between. This CDR3 has 14 amino acids. CDR3 protein: CASSLVSLQETQYF. CDR3 sequence (DNA): TGTGCCAGCAGCTTAGTTTCCCTCCAAGAGACCCAGTACTTC. The full variable domain, completed using reference TRBV7-9 and TRBJ2-5, is DTGVSQNPRHKITKRGQNVTFRCDPISEHNRLYWYRQTLGQGPEFLTYFQNEAQLEKSRLLSDRFSAERPKGSFSTLEIQRTEQGDSAMYLCASSLVSLQETQYFGPGTRLLVL.

The chain couples TRBV18 to TRBJ2-7; a possible D gene is TRBD2 (6 bases). V was clipped by 3 bases and J by 6 bases, with 15 bases between them. CDR1 is KGHSH, CDR2 LQKENI, per germline. The CDR3 length is 14 residues. The CDR3 DNA sequence: TGTGCCAGCTCACCTCCAAAAGGACTACTCGAGCAGTACTTC. Protein sequence: CASSPPKGLLEQYF.

This clonotype was found many times. V and J are TRBV29-1 and TRBJ1-1; D remains ambiguous. The CDR3 spans 12 residues. Germline V lookup: CDR1 SQVTM, CDR2 ANQGSEA. Trimming removed 7 bases at V and 3 bases at J, with 12 bases between. The DNA of the CDR3 is TGCAGCGGTGTGCGTGGGGACACTGAAGCTTTCTTT. Encoded protein: CSGVRGDTEAFF.

This clonotype was detected many times. CDR3 DNA sequence: TGCGCCAGCAGCCATGGGGACAGGGGGTCCTACAATGAGCAGTTCTTC. Translation gives CASSHGDRGSYNEQFF. The chain carries TRBV4-1 and TRBJ2-1; TRBD1 matches 11 bases. V trimming: 3 bases; J trimming: 1 base; junction bases outside the gene matches: 2. There are 16 residues in the CDR3. CDR1 is MGHRA, CDR2 YSYEKL, per germline.

The chain joins TRBV2 to TRBJ1-5, with TRBD1 matching over 10 bases. V was pared by 3 bases and J by 5 bases, with 1 base of the junction left unmatched. Germline lookup yields CDR1 SNHLY and CDR2 FYNNEI. This CDR3 comprises 14 residues. CDR3 sequence (DNA): TGTGCCAGCAGTGAGGGACAGGGGTATCAGCCCCAGCATTTT. Protein sequence: CASSEGQGYQPQHF.

This clonotype was observed at least ten times. The rearrangement links TRBV12-3 or TRBV12-4 to TRBJ2-7; D perhaps matches TRBD2 (5 bases). The V gene lost 6 bases and the J gene lost 6 bases, with 18 bases spanning the gap. The CDR3 is 14 amino acids. This chain's CDR3 is CASRGLVPGSEQYF. The CDR3 coding sequence is TGTGCCAGCAGAGGACTCGTCCCGGGTTCCGAGCAGTACTTC.